Listed here are 14 T cell receptor beta chains from one sample, sequenced in a study of blood T cell repertoires in COVID-19. Some clones are missing from TCRdb's copy, which holds only in-frame ones; the method was immunoSEQ multiplex PCR. The repertoire holds 65,000 to 95,000 clones, with 70% to 85% as singletons. The specimen sequenced was peripheral blood. The source of these receptors is a man in his forties or fifties with active or convalescent COVID-19.

The rearrangement joins TRBV7-7 to TRBJ2-5; TRBD2 matches 10 bases. The CDR3 runs 15 residues. Germline V CDR1 and CDR2: SSHAT, FNYEAQ (reference sequence). Trimming took 4 bases from V and 0 from J; bases not matched to a gene: 2. CDR3 bases: TGTGCCAGCAGCTCTAGCGGGGGAAACCAAGAGACCCAGTACTTC. Translating gives CASSSSGGNQETQYF.

The chain carries TRBV12-3 or TRBV12-4 and TRBJ1-2; D is undetermined. This CDR3 region has 13 residues. Trimming removed 6 bases at V and 8 bases at J, with 16 bases between. The CDR3 nucleotides are TGTGCCAGCAGACCCCGGGAGGCGGGGGGCTACACCTTC. Amino acids: CASRPREAGGYTF.

The rearrangement joins TRBV7-8 to TRBJ2-7; D possibly corresponds to TRBD1 (5 bases). This CDR3 has 15 amino acids. V lost 2 bases to trimming and J lost 3 bases, with 14 bases between them. In germline, CDR1 is SGHVS, CDR2 FQNEAQ. DNA of the CDR3: TGTGCCAGCAGCTTATCTGGTTTGGGGCTCTACGAGCAGTACTTC. This gives the protein CASSLSGLGLYEQYF.

V and J are TRBV30 and TRBJ2-7, with D hard to call. This CDR3 contains 13 residues. Per germline, CDR1 GTSNPN and CDR2 SVGIG (reference sequence). Trimming took off 0 bases at V and 2 bases at J, with 8 bases between the two ends. The CDR3 region has the DNA TGTGCCTGGAGTGTACAAAGTGCCTACGAGCAGTACTTC. Translation: CAWSVQSAYEQYF. Looking up the rest from reference TRBV30 and TRBJ2-7 gives the full variable domain: SQTIHQWPATLVQPVGSPLSLECTVEGTSNPNLYWYRQAAGRGLQLLFYSVGIGQISSEVPQNLSASRPQDRQFILSSKKLLLSDSGFYLCAWSVQSAYEQYFGPGTRLTVT.

The chain combines TRBV28 with TRBJ2-7, with a possible D match to TRBD2 (5 bases). The V gene lost 3 bases and the J gene lost 2 bases, with 8 bases spanning the gap. Germline V gene lookup returns CDR1 MDHEN and CDR2 SYDVKM. This CDR3 has 13 residues. DNA for the CDR3: TGTGCCAGCAGTTTGTACGGGGCCTACGAGCAGTACTTC. Protein product: CASSLYGAYEQYF.

This chain connects TRBV9 to TRBJ2-1, with 8 bases matching TRBD2. With 6 bases clipped from V and 4 bases from J, the junction kept 9 bases outside the gene matches. The CDR3 runs to 15 residues. Germline V gene lookup returns CDR1 SGDLS and CDR2 YYNGEE. This chain's CDR3 is CASTPEGLVYNEQFF. CDR3 nucleotides: TGTGCCAGCACCCCAGAGGGACTAGTATACAATGAGCAGTTCTTC.

The chain has TRBV7-2 and TRBJ2-7; a possible D gene is TRBD2 (6 bases). V lost 2 bases to trimming and J lost 6 bases, with 8 bases between them. Germline V gene data show CDR1 as SGHTA and CDR2 as FQGNSA. CDR3 length: 12 amino acids. The CDR3, as DNA: TGTGCCAGCAGCTTATTGGGGGGCGAGCAGTACTTC. It yields the protein CASSLLGGEQYF.

The rearrangement joins TRBV11-2 to TRBJ1-4, with D unresolved. CDR1 is SGHAT, CDR2 FQNNGV, per germline. V was pared by 5 bases and J by 7 bases, with 8 bases between. The CDR3 extends over 12 amino acids. The CDR3 region is CASSRGGEKLFF. Here the CDR3 DNA reads TGTGCCAGCAGCCGCGGAGGTGAAAAACTGTTTTTT.

This sequence joins TRBV4-1 and TRBJ1-5; the D is unclear. The CDR3 loop spans 16 amino acids. V lost 3 bases, J lost 0 bases, and 12 bases lay in between. The germline V gene encodes CDR1 MGHRA and CDR2 YSYEKL. CDR3 sequence: CASSHGGPNSNQPQHF. The CDR3 DNA sequence: TGCGCCAGCAGCCACGGAGGGCCGAATAGCAATCAGCCCCAGCATTTT.

V gene TRBV19 combines with J gene TRBJ2-5; the match to TRBD1 covers 8 bases. The CDR3 is 13 residues long. Trimming took 6 bases from V and 3 from J; bases not matched to a gene: 3. Germline V lookup: CDR1 LNHDA, CDR2 SQIVND (reference sequence). The CDR3 protein is CASRGTGKETQYF. CDR3 nucleotides: TGTGCCAGTAGAGGGACAGGAAAAGAGACCCAGTACTTC.

The table lists this clone with a few counts. The chain recombines TRBV11-2 with TRBJ1-1, with D possibly TRBD1 on 5 matching bases. Looked up from germline, CDR1 is SGHAT and CDR2 is FQNNGV. CDR3 length: 16 amino acids. The germline V and J ends were trimmed by 5 bases and 4 bases, with 20 bases remaining between them. The CDR3 DNA sequence: TGTGCCAGCAGCCCTGGGGTGGAGGGCCAGGGCACTGAAGCTTTCTTT. Translation gives CASSPGVEGQGTEAFF.

The J gene is TRBJ2-3, the V gene TRBV2; D unresolved. Trimming took off 7 bases at V and 6 bases at J, with 11 bases between the two ends. Germline CDR1 reads SNHLY; CDR2 reads FYNNEI. This CDR3 spans 12 amino acids. CDR3 in amino acids: CASISGWDTQYF. In DNA form, the CDR3 reads TGTGCCAGCATCTCCGGGTGGGATACGCAGTATTTT.

The rearrangement joins TRBV7-9 to TRBJ2-1; 12 bases fit TRBD2. J gave up 5 bases and V 4 bases, and 3 bases lay outside the gene matches. CDR1 and CDR2 (germline): SEHNR, FQNEAQ (reference sequence). This CDR3 has 15 amino acids. CDR3 sequence reads: CASSSLAGGNNEQFF. CDR3 sequence (DNA): TGTGCCAGCAGCTCTCTAGCGGGGGGGAACAATGAGCAGTTCTTC.

V is TRBV5-5 and J is TRBJ2-2; D is perhaps TRBD1 (6 bases). CDR1 SGHKS and CDR2 YYEKEE come from the germline V gene (reference sequence). This CDR3 spans 15 amino acids. V lost 3 bases to trimming and J lost 13 bases, with 22 bases between them. The CDR3 region is CASSSDRSTFTGLFF. CDR3 DNA: TGTGCCAGCAGCTCGGACAGATCCACTTTTACAGGGCTGTTTTTT.